Given below is one TCR beta chain in context. This record belongs to a study of glioma-infiltrating T cells after dendritic cell vaccination. The time point: after dendritic cell vaccination, including at tumor progression/relapse. The assay was immunoSEQ multiplex PCR, and TCRdb's table has in-frame clones only and misses some. The sample has 50,000 to 70,000 clones; roughly 80% are singletons. The sequence was collected from a human donor with glioblastoma. Here the sequenced sample was blood, taken after dendritic cell vaccination.

The CDR3 protein is CSVQTGGAYQPQHF. The CDR3 region has the DNA TGCAGCGTACAAACAGGGGGGGCCTATCAGCCCCAGCATTTT. The rearrangement joins TRBV29-1 to TRBJ1-5; 8 nucleotides align to TRBD1. V lost 6 bases, J lost 5 bases, and 9 bases stayed unmatched. Germline V gives CDR1 SQVTM, CDR2 ANQGSEA. The CDR3 covers 14 residues.